The 21 T cell receptor beta chains reported below all come from one sample, sequenced in a study of shared T cell receptors in the human thymus. Profiled with immunoSEQ multiplex PCR; TCRdb holds only in-frame clones, not every one. In the table there are 500,000 to 550,000 clones, roughly 74% of which are singletons. These data were also filed under a second study, of human thymus T cells.

Sample: thymocytes. These receptors originate from a boy under two years old with a congenital heart defect.

The chain combines TRBV6-5 with TRBJ1-4, with D possibly TRBD1 on 5 matching bases. CDR3 length: 15 amino acids. Germline V gene sequence: CDR1 MNHEY, CDR2 SVGAGI. V dropped 6 bases and J dropped 1 base, with 12 bases sitting between them. The CDR3 reads CASSPMGQTNEKLFF. Here the CDR3 DNA reads TGTGCCAGCAGCCCGATGGGGCAAACTAATGAAAAACTGTTTTTT.

The J gene is TRBJ2-5, the V gene TRBV27; D is perhaps TRBD1 (6 bases). V gave up 6 bases and J gave up 9 bases, with 32 bases separating them. The CDR3 sequence is 18 residues long. Germline CDR1 is MNHEY and CDR2 is SMNVEV (reference sequence). CDR3 loop: CASSYGGGRPGGGRAQYF. CDR3 nucleotides: TGTGCCAGCAGCTACGGTGGGGGCCGCCCAGGCGGTGGTAGGGCCCAGTACTTC.

This clone was counted once. V usage is TRBV4-1 and J usage is TRBJ2-7; 9 bases match TRBD2. The germline V gene has CDR1 MGHRA and CDR2 YSYEKL. The CDR3 extends over 15 amino acids. V dropped 3 bases and J dropped 7; count of bases not matched to a gene: 10. CDR3 bases: TGCGCCAGCAGCCATTGGTCTAGCGGGGCCTCTGAGCAGTACTTC. It is translated as CASSHWSSGASEQYF.

The chain couples TRBV15 to TRBJ2-7, with 8 nucleotides matching TRBD1. The V gene end was trimmed by 5 bases and the J gene end by 3 bases; junction bases not matched to a gene: 6. Per germline, CDR1 LNHNV and CDR2 YYDKDF (reference sequence). The CDR3 extends over 14 amino acids. CDR3 region: CATSPRTGNYEQYF. The CDR3 DNA is TGTGCCACCAGCCCCCGGACAGGGAACTACGAGCAGTACTTC.

This clone was seen once. The chain employs TRBV28 and TRBJ2-2; 10 bases map to TRBD2. Germline V gives CDR1 MDHEN, CDR2 SYDVKM. V lost 5 bases and J lost 4; bases outside the gene matches: 10. The CDR3 has 17 residues. This chain's CDR3 is CASSPRVAGGPTGELFF. In nucleotides, the CDR3 is TGTGCCAGCAGTCCCCGGGTAGCGGGGGGCCCCACCGGGGAGCTGTTTTTT.

V and J are TRBV10-2 and TRBJ1-2, with 8 bases matching TRBD1. The V gene end was trimmed by 8 bases and the J gene end by 1 base; junction bases not matched to a gene: 12. The CDR3 covers 16 residues. Per the germline V gene, CDR1 is WSHSY and CDR2 is SAAADI. The CDR3 DNA reads as TGCGCCAGCTCCGGACAGGGAGAGGTTCTTAACTATGGCTACACCTTC. Residues: CASSGQGEVLNYGYTF.

The chain has TRBV7-4 and TRBJ2-1; TRBD2 matches at 9 bases. The V gene's germline CDR1 is SGHVT and CDR2 SQSDAQ. This CDR3 region has 17 residues. V lost 1 base, J lost 0 bases, and 4 bases stayed unmatched. CDR3 loop: CASSLGLAAPSYNEQFF. The CDR3 region has the DNA TGTGCCAGCAGCTTAGGACTAGCGGCCCCCTCCTACAATGAGCAGTTCTTC.

V and J are TRBV6-6 and TRBJ2-3; 8 bases line up with TRBD1. J lost 0 bases, V lost 5 bases, and 1 base had no gene match. The CDR3 runs to 14 residues. Germline V gene sequence: CDR1 MNHNY, CDR2 SVGAGI (reference sequence). CDR3 amino acids: CASSRTGSTDTQYF. CDR3 DNA: TGTGCCAGCAGTCGGACAGGGAGCACAGATACGCAGTATTTT.

The genes are TRBV6-1 and TRBJ1-2, with no clear D. V was trimmed by 0 bases and J by 5 bases, leaving 13 bases between them. CDR1 is MNHNS, CDR2 SASEGT, per germline. This CDR3 comprises 15 residues. CDR3 amino acids: CASSEARKRTYGYTF. CDR3 sequence (DNA): TGTGCCAGCAGTGAAGCGCGGAAGAGAACTTATGGCTACACCTTC.

The chain links TRBV2 to TRBJ2-1; 9 nucleotides line up with TRBD1. Trimming removed 8 bases from V and 5 bases from J; junction bases left unmatched: 4. Germline V lookup: CDR1 SNHLY, CDR2 FYNNEI. The length of the CDR3 is 13 residues. This CDR3 is CASRDRAHNEQFF. The CDR3 DNA reads as TGTGCCAGCCGGGACAGGGCCCACAATGAGCAGTTCTTC.

The chain uses TRBV19 and TRBJ2-7; maybe TRBD2 (5 bases). Germline V gives CDR1 LNHDA, CDR2 SQIVND (reference sequence). CDR3 length: 15 residues. Trimming took off 6 bases at V and 2 bases at J, with 17 bases between the two ends. Written as DNA, the CDR3 is TGTGCCAGTAGCAACCACCGGGGTAGCCCCTACGAGCAGTACTTC. Protein: CASSNHRGSPYEQYF.

This CDR3 is CAWSTGRGGDQPQHF. CDR3 nucleotides: TGTGCCTGGAGTACGGGGCGGGGTGGTGATCAGCCCCAGCATTTT. The chain uses TRBV30 and TRBJ1-5; perhaps TRBD1 as D (5 bases). Germline-derived CDR1 and CDR2 are GTSNPN and SVGIG (reference sequence). The CDR3 covers 15 residues. Trimming took off 2 bases at V and 5 bases at J, with 16 bases between the two ends. The variable domain in full, with the rest retrieved from reference TRBV30 and TRBJ1-5, is SQTIHQWPATLVQPVGSPLSLECTVEGTSNPNLYWYRQAAGRGLQLLFYSVGIGQISSEVPQNLSASRPQDRQFILSSKKLLLSDSGFYLCAWSTGRGGDQPQHFGDGTRLSIL.

The chain joins TRBV9 to TRBJ2-5; no clear D gene. Between the trimmed V and J ends, which lost 3 bases and 3 bases, there was a span of 12 bases. Germline V gives CDR1 SGDLS, CDR2 YYNGEE. The CDR3 is made up of 14 amino acids. CDR3 bases: TGTGCCAGCAGCGCAACTGTGGGCAAAGAGACCCAGTACTTC. Its protein is CASSATVGKETQYF.

V and J are TRBV7-2 and TRBJ2-1; D is perhaps TRBD1 (5 bases). CDR1 SGHTA and CDR2 FQGNSA come from the germline V gene. The CDR3 extends over 14 amino acids. With 5 bases removed from V and 8 bases from J, the gap between germline ends came to 16 bases. The CDR3 nucleotides read TGTGCCAGCAGCCATCAGGGCCTCTCCGATGAGCAGTTCTTC. This codes for CASSHQGLSDEQFF. Variable domain in full (rest from reference TRBV7-2 and TRBJ2-1): GAGVSQSPSNKVTEKGKDVELRCDPISGHTALYWYRQSLGQGLEFLIYFQGNSAPDKSGLPSDRFSAERTGGSVSTLTIQRTQQEDSAVYLCASSHQGLSDEQFFGPGTRLTVL.

The rearrangement uses TRBV6-1 and TRBJ2-5, with a possible D match to TRBD2 (9 bases). The V end lost 2 bases, the J end lost 2 bases, and 24 bases lay between the germline ends. The germline gives CDR1 MNHNS, CDR2 SASEGT. CDR3 length: 19 amino acids. The CDR3 DNA follows: TGTGCCAGCAGTGAATTCAGGGGGCTAGCGGGAACACCGCAAGAGACCCAGTACTTC. Amino acid sequence: CASSEFRGLAGTPQETQYF.

The V gene is TRBV2, the J gene TRBJ1-6; weak D call: TRBD1 (5 bases). V was clipped by 4 bases and J by 9 bases, with 16 bases between them. This CDR3 is 15 amino acids long. Looked up from germline, CDR1 is SNHLY and CDR2 is FYNNEI. The DNA for the CDR3 is TGTGCCAGCAGTGCAACGACAGATTTGAGTTCACCCCTCCACTTT. It specifies CASSATTDLSSPLHF.

This clone was recorded once. The chain has TRBV4-3 and TRBJ2-2; 13 bases fit TRBD2. The CDR3 sequence is 19 residues long. V trimming: 0 bases; J trimming: 6 bases; junction bases outside the gene matches: 10. CDR1 is LGHNA and CDR2 is YSLEER in the germline V gene. The CDR3 region has the DNA TGCGCCAGCAGCCAAGAAGTAAGGGGACTAGCGGGAAGGGCCGGGGAGCTGTTTTTT. Protein product: CASSQEVRGLAGRAGELFF.

V and J are TRBV14 and TRBJ1-1; D not certain. Germline assignment: CDR1 SGHDN and CDR2 FVKESK. Trimming removed 1 base at V and 6 bases at J, with 15 bases between. The CDR3 spans 15 residues. CDR3 sequence: CASSQVVDGRAEAFF. DNA of the CDR3: TGTGCCAGCAGCCAAGTGGTGGATGGGCGCGCTGAAGCTTTCTTT.

The sample holds one count of this clone. The V and J genes are TRBV7-2 and TRBJ1-3, with D possibly TRBD1 on 5 matching bases. V lost 3 bases to trimming and J lost 0 bases, with 18 bases between them. Germline V CDR1 and CDR2: SGHTA, FQGNSA. This CDR3 contains 18 residues. CDR3 residues: CASSLGGELGLSGNTIYF. In nucleotides, the CDR3 is TGTGCCAGCAGCTTGGGGGGGGAGCTGGGCCTCTCTGGAAACACCATATATTTT.

The chain combines TRBV29-1 with TRBJ1-2; TRBD1 agrees at 12 bases. This CDR3 contains 14 residues. V shed 6 bases and J 8 bases; nucleotides not matched to a gene: 10. Germline V gene data show CDR1 as SQVTM and CDR2 as ANQGSEA. The CDR3, as DNA: TGCAGCGTAGTCGGGACAGGGGGCGCACTCGGCTACACCTTC. It yields the protein CSVVGTGGALGYTF.

The chain links TRBV18 to TRBJ1-5; TRBD1 might be the D (6 bases). The CDR3 covers 14 residues. V dropped 6 bases and J dropped 8 bases, with 17 bases sitting between them. Germline-derived CDR1 and CDR2 are KGHSH and LQKENI. In DNA form, the CDR3 reads TGTGCCAGCTCTCCTCGACAGGTTGGTGAGCCCCAGCATTTT. Translation: CASSPRQVGEPQHF.